This TCR beta chain was profiled in a study of cytomegalovirus exposure and HLA in healthy donors. At the level of the study: A prior study identified some 100 million unique TCR beta sequences from about 180 million T cells.

PCR involved 60 Vbeta and 13 Jbeta primers. The assay was immunoSEQ multiplex PCR, and TCRdb's table has in-frame clones only and misses some. The sample consists of about 120,000 clones, around 73% of them appearing once. With regard to this clone: Its antigen is undetermined.

This CDR3 has 16 amino acids. Trimming removed 6 bases from V and 7 bases from J; junction bases left unmatched: 13. Germline V CDR1 and CDR2: SNHLY, FYNNEI. The study's findings and limits: A cluster of highly shared sequence variants was likely a sequencing artifact. Specificity of three CMV-associated chains for CMV antigens was verified in vitro.

This chain connects TRBV2 to TRBJ1-5, with TRBD1 matching over 9 bases. This receptor was taken from a man aged 30 to 45 in good health and CMV-seropositive. The sequenced sample consisted of PBMCs. DNA for the CDR3: TGTGCCAGCAGCGTTCCGGGACAGGGCCGAGGGCAGCCCCAGCATTTT. Translation gives CASSVPGQGRGQPQHF.